A selection of T cell receptor beta chains follows, all from one sample in a study of graft-versus-host responses after intestinal transplantation. Data came from immunoSEQ multiplex PCR; TCRdb stores just in-frame clones and leaves some out. The sample lists under 100,000 clones, about nine tenths occurring once. Sequenced here: PBMCs, sampled about 450 days after intestinal transplant. Source of these receptors: a human patient who received an intestinal transplant, so some T cells may come from the graft donor. The CDR3 runs from the conserved cysteine through the conserved F or W. The D gene is left open where the match is weak. Clone size is stated in some rows and not others, as once, few, many or a class when expanded.

cdr3_aa cdr3_nt clone_size d_call j_call v_call
CASSAFSGELFF TGTGCCAGCAGCGCCTTCTCCGGGGAGCTGTTTTTT - - TRBJ2-2 TRBV9
CASSLSQGKETQYF TGTGCCAGCAGCTTATCACAGGGGAAAGAGACCCAGTACTTC - TRBD1 TRBJ2-5 TRBV7-2
CASSPLVSAEAFF TGTGCCAGCTCACCATTAGTCAGTGCCGAAGCTTTCTTT - - TRBJ1-1 TRBV18
CASSVAVTGGENTIYF TGTGCCAGCAGCGTAGCCGTCACAGGGGGCGAAAACACCATATATTTT - TRBD1 TRBJ1-3 TRBV9
CASSSGDTQYF TGTGCCAGCAGTTCTGGTGATACGCAGTATTTT - - TRBJ2-3 TRBV6-4
CSVVGSGYTF TGCAGCGTTGTAGGGAGTGGCTACACCTTC - - TRBJ1-2 TRBV29-1
CASNFGPSGGYTF TGTGCCAGCAACTTTGGACCATCTGGGGGCTACACCTTC - - TRBJ1-2 TRBV6-5
CASRRQGGWTEAFF TGTGCCAGCAGAAGACAGGGGGGCTGGACTGAAGCTTTCTTT once TRBD1 TRBJ1-1 TRBV6-6
CASSQDIRAVQETQYF TGTGCCAGCAGCCAAGATATTAGGGCAGTCCAAGAGACCCAGTACTTC - - TRBJ2-5 TRBV14
CASPGGVEAFF TGTGCCTCACCCGGGGGGGTTGAAGCTTTCTTT - - TRBJ1-1 TRBV6-6
CASSPGGSYEQYF TGTGCCAGCAGCCCCGGGGGATCCTACGAGCAGTACTTC - - TRBJ2-7 TRBV6-5
CASSPYSNQPQHF TGTGCCAGTAGTCCATATAGCAATCAGCCCCAGCATTTT - - TRBJ1-5 TRBV19
CASSADGGHGTEAFF TGTGCCAGCAGCGCAGATGGGGGTCATGGCACTGAAGCTTTCTTT - - TRBJ1-1 TRBV9
CASSYNAPAFF TGTGCCAGCAGCTACAACGCCCCAGCTTTCTTT - - TRBJ1-1 TRBV7-2
CASRLALDRGVTYEQYF TGTGCAAGTCGCTTAGCGCTCGACAGGGGGGTTACCTACGAGCAGTACTTC - - TRBJ2-7 TRBV12-2
CASSLRLGGNTGELFF TGTGCCAGCAGCTTACGACTAGGAGGAAACACCGGGGAGCTGTTTTTT few - TRBJ2-2 TRBV5-4
CASSLISSGFNEQFF TGTGCCAGCAGCTTAATCTCGTCGGGGTTCAATGAGCAGTTCTTC - - TRBJ2-1 TRBV7-3
CASSPLGAYNEQFF TGTGCCAGCAGTCCGCTTGGGGCCTACAATGAGCAGTTCTTC - - TRBJ2-1 TRBV27
CASRETSGGPNEQFF TGTGCCAGCAGGGAGACTAGCGGGGGCCCTAATGAGCAGTTCTTC - TRBD2 TRBJ2-1 TRBV6-1
CASSGRGSYEQYF TGTGCCAGCAGCGGGCGGGGCTCCTACGAGCAGTACTTC - - TRBJ2-7 TRBV9
CASSTGTGRSPDTQYF TGTGCCAGTAGCACAGGGACAGGGAGGTCCCCAGATACGCAGTATTTT - TRBD1 TRBJ2-3 TRBV19
CASSDRSDTQYF TGTGCCAGCAGCGACAGGTCAGATACGCAGTATTTT - - TRBJ2-3 TRBV2
CSVNRADNEKLFF TGCAGCGTCAACAGGGCCGATAATGAAAAACTGTTTTTT - - TRBJ1-4 TRBV29-1
CASSVRAGNTEAFF TGTGCCAGCAGCGTAAGGGCGGGGAACACTGAAGCTTTCTTT - - TRBJ1-1 TRBV9
CASSEAGSYEQYF TGTGCCAGCAGTGAAGCGGGGTCCTACGAGCAGTACTTC - - TRBJ2-7 TRBV6-1
CASSPPTGTHTQYF TGTGCCAGCAGCCCTCCGACCGGGACGCATACGCAGTATTTT - - TRBJ2-3 TRBV7-9
CASGFRFNRETQYF TGTGCTAGTGGTTTTAGGTTCAACCGGGAGACCCAGTACTTC - - TRBJ2-5 TRBV12-5
CASSLEPGDEQFF TGTGCTAGCAGCTTAGAACCCGGGGATGAGCAGTTCTTC - - TRBJ2-1 TRBV7-7
CASSFPRGVADNEQFF TGTGCCAGCAGCTTCCCGCGGGGGGTCGCCGACAATGAGCAGTTCTTC - TRBD2 TRBJ2-1 TRBV7-9
CASSGGQAGEKLFF TGCGCCAGCAGCGGGGGACAGGCAGGTGAAAAACTGTTTTTT - TRBD1 TRBJ1-4 TRBV5-1
CASSDSYEQYF TGCGCCAGCAGCGATTCCTACGAGCAGTACTTC - - TRBJ2-7 TRBV5-1
CAISESLAENQPQHF TGTGCCATCAGTGAGTCCTTGGCAGAGAATCAGCCCCAGCATTTT - - TRBJ1-5 TRBV10-3
CASSPRGGAEAFF TGTGCCAGCAGCCCACGAGGGGGGGCTGAAGCTTTCTTT - - TRBJ1-1 TRBV7-3
CASSVEGGGFYEQYF TGTGCCAGCAGCGTAGAGGGAGGGGGCTTCTACGAGCAGTACTTC - - TRBJ2-7 TRBV9
CASSGHNTEAFF TGCGCCAGCAGTGGACATAACACTGAAGCTTTCTTT - - TRBJ1-1 TRBV10-2
CASSYSGTDEAFF TGTGCCAGCAGTTACTCCGGGACAGATGAAGCTTTCTTT - TRBD1 TRBJ1-1 TRBV6-5
CASSVGTPTRETQYF TGTGCCAGCAGCGTCGGGACACCTACGAGAGAGACCCAGTACTTC once - TRBJ2-5 TRBV9
CASSLRTDSYGYTF TGTGCCAGCAGCCTCCGGACCGATTCCTATGGCTACACCTTC once - TRBJ1-2 TRBV7-3
CASSKGIWGAFTGNTIYF TGTGCCAGCAGCAAAGGTATATGGGGGGCTTTTACTGGAAACACCATATATTTT - - TRBJ1-3 TRBV21-1
CASSLAGTLYNEQFF TGTGCCAGCAGCCTAGCCGGGACACTATACAATGAGCAGTTCTTC - - TRBJ2-1 TRBV5-4
CASSQDQGAGARDEQFF TGTGCCAGCAGCCAAGATCAGGGGGCGGGGGCCCGGGATGAGCAGTTCTTC - - TRBJ2-1 TRBV4-2
CASSHARVTNLETQYF TGTGCCAGCAGTCACGCCCGGGTCACAAATCTGGAGACCCAGTACTTC - - TRBJ2-5 TRBV2
CASSVDPGLAFTDTQYF TGTGCCAGCAGCGTAGACCCCGGACTAGCCTTCACAGATACGCAGTATTTT - TRBD2 TRBJ2-3 TRBV9
CASSQEFQSSSYEQYF TGCGCCAGCAGCCAAGAGTTCCAATCTAGCTCCTACGAGCAGTACTTC - - TRBJ2-7 TRBV4-1
CASSDGTGVDTEAFF TGTGCCAGCAGTGACGGGACAGGGGTTGACACTGAAGCTTTCTTT - TRBD1 TRBJ1-1 TRBV6-1
CASSKDRGNYGYTF TGTGCCAGCAGCAAGGACAGGGGAAATTATGGCTACACCTTC - TRBD1 TRBJ1-2 TRBV5-5